This TCR beta chain was captured in a study of blood T cell repertoires in COVID-19. Study context: Nucleic acid was either cDNA or gDNA, and it came from T cells, B-cell-depleted T cells, or PBMCs.

Methods used by the authors: Researchers report that nucleated cell counts were estimated from reference gene primer amplification. Sequencing was performed with immunoSEQ multiplex PCR; in TCRdb, only in-frame clones are kept and a portion is missing. The DNA was the basis for D and trimming; V, J and clone size are from that table. The sample consists of around 140,000 clones, roughly 90% of them appearing once. The germline V gene encodes CDR1 SGHRS and CDR2 YFSETQ. This CDR3 contains 15 residues. V lost 2 bases to trimming and J lost 6 bases, with 15 bases between them. The source is a man aged 50 to 60 with active or convalescent COVID-19. Sequences were obtained from peripheral blood. This chain joins TRBV5-1 and TRBJ2-4, with D possibly being TRBD2 (6 bases). In DNA form, the CDR3 reads TGCGCCAGCAGCTTAGCGGGCGTAACTACAAACATTCAGTACTTC. Its translation is CASSLAGVTTNIQYF.